This T cell receptor (beta chain) was obtained from a study of Graves' ophthalmopathy and Graves' hyperthyroidism. Study results and limitations: The model flagged ophthalmopathy progression at more than 70% sensitivity and 72.22% specificity. Cross-validated, the 13-signature model showed 87.88%/81.08% sensitivity/specificity, and 80%/75% in the test set.

There are many counts of this clonotype. Antigen specificity is unknown. Compared with germline, one end of the junction differs, possibly owing to a read error. This CDR3 is 15 amino acids long. The germline V gene encodes CDR1 KGHDR and CDR2 SFDVKD. What supplied the PBMCs was about 10 ml of fresh peripheral blood. Amplification targeted the TCR beta CDR3 regions, with RNA transcripts as the source material. An opening RT-PCR round employed HTBI primers and preceded a second-round multiplex PCR. TCRdb re-analysed the multiplex PCR reads in MiXCR, keeping a single row per CDR3 protein. Among about 740,000 distinct CDR3 sequences listed, approximately 40% were seen once.

Sequencing was done on a sample of peripheral blood. This TCR came from an adult man with Graves' ophthalmopathy. The V gene is TRBV24-1, the J gene TRBJ1-5; TRBD1 might be the D (6 bases). CDR3 in DNA: TGTGCCAGCAGTTCCCAAGGGGGGGCGAACCAGCCCCAGCATTTT. It specifies CASSSQGGANQPQHF.